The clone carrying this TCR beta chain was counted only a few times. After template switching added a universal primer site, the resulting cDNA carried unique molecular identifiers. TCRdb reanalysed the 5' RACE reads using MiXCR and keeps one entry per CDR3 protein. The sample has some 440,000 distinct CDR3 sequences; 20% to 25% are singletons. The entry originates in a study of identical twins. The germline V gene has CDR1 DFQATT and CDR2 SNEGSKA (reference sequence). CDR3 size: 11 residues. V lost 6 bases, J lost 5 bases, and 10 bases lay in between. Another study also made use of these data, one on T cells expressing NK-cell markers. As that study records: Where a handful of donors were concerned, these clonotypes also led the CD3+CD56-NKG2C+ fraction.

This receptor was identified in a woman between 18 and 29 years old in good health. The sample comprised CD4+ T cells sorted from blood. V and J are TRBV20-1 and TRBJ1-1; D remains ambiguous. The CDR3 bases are TGCAGTGCAGGACGGCGAACTGAAGCTTTCTTT. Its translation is CSAGRRTEAFF.